This T cell receptor (beta chain) was recovered during a study of cytomegalovirus exposure and HLA in healthy donors. Study-level information: The platform used for the 120 validation repertoires matched that of the 666 first-cohort repertoires, a later analysis reported. General study findings and limits: While the bulk of TCR sequences proved rare, some public TCRs turned up in many donors. The study listed approximately 170 cytomegalovirus-associated TCR beta chains.

Profiled with immunoSEQ multiplex PCR; TCRdb holds only in-frame clones, not every one. Of about 220,000 clones in the sample, about 86% were seen once. Note on this clone: Its matching antigen is unknown.

With 2 bases removed from V and 6 bases from J, the gap between germline ends came to 10 bases. The CDR3 extends over 14 amino acids. Germline-derived CDR1 and CDR2 are LGHNA and YSLEER. The donors were members of the validation cohort, which comprised about 120 subjects and was separate from the first cohort of roughly 700 subjects. The TCR was taken from a woman aged 18-29 years in good health and CMV-seronegative. Sequenced input: PBMCs. The V and J genes are TRBV4-3 and TRBJ2-2, with D perhaps matching TRBD2 (5 bases). CDR3 protein: CASSQSNGAGELFF. In DNA form, the CDR3 reads TGCGCCAGCAGCCAATCTAACGGGGCCGGGGAGCTGTTTTTT.